This TCR beta chain was identified during a study of technical replicates of blood from a handful of donors. The method was immunoSEQ multiplex PCR; TCRdb's version includes in-frame clones alone and lacks a portion of them. This sample yields about 64,000 clones, of which 86% are seen a single time; around 5% belongs to the top ten. This TCR derives from a human donor in good health. Some clones in this sample may be carry-over from other donors' samples. The specimen sequenced was PBMCs.

This chain's CDR3 is CASRGDAGGAYEQYF. The CDR3 nucleotides read TGTGCCAGCAGGGGGGATGCGGGAGGAGCTTACGAGCAGTACTTC. The V gene is TRBV5-4, the J gene TRBJ2-7; 8 bases agree with TRBD2. There are 15 residues in the CDR3. The germline V gene encodes CDR1 SGHNT and CDR2 YYREEE (reference sequence). With V trimmed by 5 bases and J by 4 bases, 11 bases remained unmatched. Using reference TRBV5-4 and TRBJ2-7 for the parts outside the CDR3, the full variable domain is ETGVTQSPTHLIKTRGQQVTLRCSSQSGHNTVSWYQQALGQGPQFIFQYYREEENGRGNFPPRFSGLQFPNYSSELNVNALELDDSALYLCASRGDAGGAYEQYFGPGTRLTVT.